This TCR beta chain derives from a study of blood T cell repertoires in COVID-19. Study background: Spain, Italy and the United States supplied samples that represented acute and convalescent COVID-19.

This table comes from immunoSEQ multiplex PCR, and its TCRdb copy is limited to in-frame clones, with some not included. The table has under 300,000 clones, about 89% seen once. The V gene's germline CDR1 is KGHSH and CDR2 LQKENI. With 3 bases removed from V and 10 bases from J, the gap between germline ends came to 18 bases. This CDR3 is built from 15 residues. Sequenced material: peripheral blood. The receptor comes from a woman in her thirties or forties who had recovered from COVID-19. The chain joins TRBV18 to TRBJ1-4, with TRBD1 as a possible D gene (6 bases). CDR3 loop: CASSPSRDMGSKLFF. The CDR3 coding sequence is TGTGCCAGCTCACCGAGCCGGGACATGGGGTCAAAACTGTTTTTT.